This TCR beta chain was observed in a study of T cell responses to AZD1222 COVID-19 vaccine. Study-wide background: Second-dose timings of about 4 or about 12 weeks were pooled. General study findings and limits: The study reported that nearly half of spike-specific TCRs target unmutated variant regions.

Measured with immunoSEQ multiplex PCR; TCRdb has only the in-frame clones, and not every one. The profile shows under 150,000 clones, around 90% of them singletons. The V and J ends lost 2 bases and 4 bases, in that order; junction bases with no gene match: 5. The germline V gene encodes CDR1 SGHNT and CDR2 YENEEA. CDR3 size: 15 residues. This clone came up once. What it binds is unknown. The sequence was collected from an adult in good health. The specimen was peripheral blood, collected on day 0 of AZD1222 vaccination. V and J are TRBV11-3 and TRBJ2-1, with TRBD2 matching 7 bases. The CDR3 sequence is CASSLSGTIYNEQFF. Here the CDR3 DNA reads TGTGCCAGCAGCTTAAGCGGGACTATTTACAATGAGCAGTTCTTC.